The clone carrying this TCR beta chain showed up just a few times. The V end was cut by 4 bases, the J end by 7 bases, with 14 bases between. Germline V gene data show CDR1 as SQVTM and CDR2 as ANQGSEA. This CDR3 is 13 amino acids long. This entry is derived from a study of blood T cell repertoires in COVID-19. Using immunoSEQ multiplex PCR, the repertoire was profiled, and TCRdb retains in-frame clones only, with some absent. Among 140,000 or so clones listed, about 86% were seen once. Sample: PBMCs or T cells enriched from blood (not recorded which). The rearrangement links TRBV29-1 to TRBJ1-5; weak D call: TRBD1 (6 bases). The sequence was obtained from a man aged 50-59 years who had recovered from COVID-19. The CDR3 DNA follows: TGCAGCGTTGGTACCGGGGGGGGCCAGCCCCAGCATTTT. Protein: CSVGTGGGQPQHF.